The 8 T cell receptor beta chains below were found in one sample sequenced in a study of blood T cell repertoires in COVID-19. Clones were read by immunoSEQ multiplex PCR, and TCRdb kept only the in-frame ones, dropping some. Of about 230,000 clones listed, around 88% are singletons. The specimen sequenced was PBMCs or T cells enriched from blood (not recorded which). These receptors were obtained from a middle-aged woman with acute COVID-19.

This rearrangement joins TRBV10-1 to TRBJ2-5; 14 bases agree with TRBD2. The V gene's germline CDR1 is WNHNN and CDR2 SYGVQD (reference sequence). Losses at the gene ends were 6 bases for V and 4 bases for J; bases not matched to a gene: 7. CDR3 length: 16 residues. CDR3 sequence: CASSPGLAGVTETQYF. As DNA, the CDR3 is TGCGCCAGCAGCCCGGGACTAGCGGGAGTTACAGAGACCCAGTACTTC.

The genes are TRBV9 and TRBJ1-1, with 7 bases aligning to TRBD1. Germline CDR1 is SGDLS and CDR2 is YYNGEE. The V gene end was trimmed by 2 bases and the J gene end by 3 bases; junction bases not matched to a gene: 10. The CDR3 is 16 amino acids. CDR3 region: CASSVGATGWDTEAFF. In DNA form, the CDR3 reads TGTGCCAGCAGCGTCGGAGCGACAGGGTGGGACACTGAAGCTTTCTTT.

The CDR3 region is CAWSWDTRSTEAFF. In DNA form, the CDR3 reads TGTGCCTGGAGTTGGGACACTCGATCCACTGAAGCTTTCTTT. This chain connects TRBV30 to TRBJ1-1, with a possible D match to TRBD1 (6 bases). Trimming shortened V by 2 bases and J by 4 bases, and 14 bases separated the two germline ends. Germline V gives CDR1 GTSNPN, CDR2 SVGIG (reference sequence). This CDR3 has 14 amino acids.

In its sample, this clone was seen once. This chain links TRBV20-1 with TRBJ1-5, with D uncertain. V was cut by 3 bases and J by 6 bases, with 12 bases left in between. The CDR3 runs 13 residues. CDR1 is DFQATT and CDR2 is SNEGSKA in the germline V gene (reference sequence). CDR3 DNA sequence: TGCAGTGCTAGTTCCGGGGTTATTCAGCCCCAGCATTTT. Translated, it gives CSASSGVIQPQHF.

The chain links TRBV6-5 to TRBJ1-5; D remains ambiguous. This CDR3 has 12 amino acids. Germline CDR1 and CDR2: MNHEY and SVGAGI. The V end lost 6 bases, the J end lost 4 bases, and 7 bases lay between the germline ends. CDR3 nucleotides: TGTGCCAGCAGCGGTCGGAATCAGCCCCAGCATTTT. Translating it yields CASSGRNQPQHF.

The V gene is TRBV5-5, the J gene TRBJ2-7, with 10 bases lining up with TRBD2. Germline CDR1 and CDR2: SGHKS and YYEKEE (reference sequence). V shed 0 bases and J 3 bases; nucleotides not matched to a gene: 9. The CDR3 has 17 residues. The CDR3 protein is CASSLVGAGGNFYEQYV. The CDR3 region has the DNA TGTGCCAGCAGCTTGGTAGGAGCGGGAGGGAACTTCTACGAGCAGTACGTC.

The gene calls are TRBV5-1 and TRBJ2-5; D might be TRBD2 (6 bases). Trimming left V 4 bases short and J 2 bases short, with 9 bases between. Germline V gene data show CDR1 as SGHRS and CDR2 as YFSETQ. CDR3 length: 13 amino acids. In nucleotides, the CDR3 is TGCGCCAGCAGCACCGGAGGGCAAGAGACCCAGTACTTC. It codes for CASSTGGQETQYF.

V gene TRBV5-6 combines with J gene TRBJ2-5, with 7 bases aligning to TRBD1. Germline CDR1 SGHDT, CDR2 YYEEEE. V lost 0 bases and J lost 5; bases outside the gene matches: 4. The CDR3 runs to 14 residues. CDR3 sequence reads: CASSLDRGSETQYF. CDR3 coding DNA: TGTGCCAGCAGCTTGGACAGGGGCAGCGAGACCCAGTACTTC.